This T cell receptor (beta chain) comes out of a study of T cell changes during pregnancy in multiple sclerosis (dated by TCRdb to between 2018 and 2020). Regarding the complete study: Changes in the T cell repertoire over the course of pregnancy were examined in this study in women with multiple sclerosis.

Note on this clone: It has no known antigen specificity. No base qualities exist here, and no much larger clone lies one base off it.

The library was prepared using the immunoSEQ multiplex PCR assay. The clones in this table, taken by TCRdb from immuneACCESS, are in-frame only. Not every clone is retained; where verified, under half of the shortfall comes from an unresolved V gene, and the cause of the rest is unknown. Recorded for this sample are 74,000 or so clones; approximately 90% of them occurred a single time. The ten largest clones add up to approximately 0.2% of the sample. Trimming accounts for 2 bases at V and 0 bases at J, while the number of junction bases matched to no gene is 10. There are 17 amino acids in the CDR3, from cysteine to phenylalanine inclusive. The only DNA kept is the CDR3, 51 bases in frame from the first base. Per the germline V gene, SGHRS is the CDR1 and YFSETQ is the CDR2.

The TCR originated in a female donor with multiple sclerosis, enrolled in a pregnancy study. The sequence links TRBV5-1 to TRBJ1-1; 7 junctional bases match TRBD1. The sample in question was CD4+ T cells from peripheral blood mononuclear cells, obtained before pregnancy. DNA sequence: TGCGCCAGCAGCTTACCTGACAGGGTTGGAGTGAACACTGAAGCTTTCTTT. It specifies CASSLPDRVGVNTEAFF.